This T cell receptor beta chain was retrieved from a study of shared clonotypes between healthy human individuals. Study-level findings and limits: Among non-shared clonotypes, generation probabilities were lower than among those shared by all four donors. Sampling involved blood alone; tissue repertoires likely differ.

Points on this clone: Antigen unknown.

Assay: immunoSEQ multiplex PCR; the TCRdb copy retains only in-frame clones and omits some. Among over a million clones listed, around 97% were seen once. Germline V lookup: CDR1 SGHAT, CDR2 FQNNGV. CDR3 length: 19 residues. V was shortened by 0 bases and J by 1 base, with 18 bases between the two germline ends. This rearrangement joins TRBV11-2 to TRBJ2-2, with TRBD2 as a possible D gene (5 bases). The sequence came from a man aged 25 to 45 in good health. Sequenced sample: naive CD4+ T cells sorted from blood. The subset here: CD45RA+ positively selected. The CDR3 reads CASSLDLGPGGLNTGELFF. The DNA for the CDR3 is TGTGCCAGCAGCTTAGATTTGGGTCCGGGCGGGCTGAACACCGGGGAGCTGTTTTTT.